What follows are 5 T cell receptor beta chains derived from one specimen sequenced in a study of OX40 agonist ivuxolimab in advanced cancers. Data came from immunoSEQ multiplex PCR; TCRdb stores just in-frame clones and leaves some out. Seen here are under 80,000 clones, approximately 88% observed once, and the top ten hold around 4.3%. This material consisted of CD4+ or CD8+ T cells sorted from blood, taken in a trial of the OX40 agonist ivuxolimab. All receptors derive from an adult with an advanced solid tumor such as melanoma, head and neck, liver or kidney cancer.

This clone has just one count. The V call is TRBV11-2, the J call TRBJ2-7, with 7 bases fitting TRBD1. The germline V gene has CDR1 SGHAT and CDR2 FQNNGV. CDR3 length: 18 residues. Germline trimming cut 4 bases from V and 3 bases from J; bases unmatched to any gene: 18. CDR3 sequence reads: CASSSRWGQIPRSYEQYF. The CDR3 coding sequence is TGTGCCAGCAGCTCAAGATGGGGACAGATCCCGCGGAGCTACGAGCAGTACTTC.

This chain connects TRBV29-1 to TRBJ1-3; D gene ambiguous. The ends were cut back, 5 bases at V and 0 bases at J, with 11 bases in the middle. Per germline, CDR1 SQVTM and CDR2 ANQGSEA. The CDR3 loop spans 14 amino acids. CDR3 region: CSVTERASGNTIYF. The DNA for the CDR3 is TGCAGCGTTACAGAAAGAGCCTCTGGAAACACCATATATTTT.

The chain is built from TRBV11-2 and TRBJ1-2, with TRBD1 as a possible D gene (5 bases). With 0 bases removed from V and 4 bases from J, the gap between germline ends came to 9 bases. Germline V lookup: CDR1 SGHAT, CDR2 FQNNGV. The CDR3 loop spans 14 amino acids. The CDR3 sequence: CASSLDEGAYGYTF. The CDR3 coding sequence is TGTGCCAGCAGCTTAGATGAAGGGGCCTATGGCTACACCTTC. Full variable domain (outside the CDR3, taken from reference TRBV11-2 and TRBJ1-2): EAGVAQSPRYKIIEKRQSVAFWCNPISGHATLYWYQQILGQGPKLLIQFQNNGVVDDSQLPKDRFSAERLKGVDSTLKIQPAKLEDSAVYLCASSLDEGAYGYTFGSGTRLTVV.

In DNA form, the CDR3 reads TGTGCCAGCAGCCCTCGTGACCCCACAGATACGCAGTATTTT. Residues: CASSPRDPTDTQYF. The J gene is TRBJ2-3, the V gene TRBV5-4; D is undetermined. V gave up 4 bases and J gave up 2 bases, with 11 bases separating them. This CDR3 has 14 residues. Germline V lookup: CDR1 SGHNT, CDR2 YYREEE (reference sequence).

The rearrangement links TRBV2 to TRBJ2-5, with D hard to call. CDR1 and CDR2 (germline): SNHLY, FYNNEI. V was shortened by 3 bases and J by 1 base, with 9 bases between the two germline ends. The CDR3 extends over 14 amino acids. CDR3 sequence reads: CASSDRTPQETQYF. The CDR3 region has the DNA TGTGCCAGCAGTGACAGAACCCCCCAAGAGACCCAGTACTTC. The whole variable domain, filled in from reference TRBV2 and TRBJ2-5, reads EPEVTQTPSHQVTQMGQEVILRCVPISNHLYFYWYRQILGQKVEFLVSFYNNEISEKSEIFDDQFSVERPDGSNFTLKIRSTKLEDSAMYFCASSDRTPQETQYFGPGTRLLVL.